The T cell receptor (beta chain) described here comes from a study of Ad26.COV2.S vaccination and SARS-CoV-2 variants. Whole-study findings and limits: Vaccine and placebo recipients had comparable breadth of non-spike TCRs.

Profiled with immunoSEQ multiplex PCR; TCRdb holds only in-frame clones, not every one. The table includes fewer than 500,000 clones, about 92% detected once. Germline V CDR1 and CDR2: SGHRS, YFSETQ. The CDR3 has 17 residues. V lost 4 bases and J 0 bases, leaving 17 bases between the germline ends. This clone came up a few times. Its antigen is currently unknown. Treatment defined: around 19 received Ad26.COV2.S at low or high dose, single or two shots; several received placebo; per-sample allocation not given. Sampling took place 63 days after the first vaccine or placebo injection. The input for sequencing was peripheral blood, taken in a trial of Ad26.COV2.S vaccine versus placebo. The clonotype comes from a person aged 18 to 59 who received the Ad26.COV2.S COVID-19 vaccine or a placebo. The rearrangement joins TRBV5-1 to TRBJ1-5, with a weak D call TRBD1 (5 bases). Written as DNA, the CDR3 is TGCGCCAGCAGCCACGGGACGGAGATAGATAGCAATCAGCCCCAGCATTTT. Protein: CASSHGTEIDSNQPQHF.